The 30 T cell receptor beta chains below were found in one sample sequenced in a study of CD8 T cells in ankylosing spondylitis. Via MiXCR, TCRdb re-called the 5' RACE reads, giving one row per CDR3 protein. The sample has 150,000 to 200,000 distinct CDR3 sequences, 18% seen once. Sequenced material: blood, either unsorted or a sorted T cell fraction (not recorded which). These receptor sequences come from a male donor aged 10 to 35 with ankylosing spondylitis or in good health (not recorded which).

The sample holds many counts of this clonotype. The chain carries TRBV6-1 and TRBJ1-5, with TRBD1 identical over 8 bases. V was pared by 4 bases and J by 2 bases, with 4 bases of the junction left unmatched. This CDR3 has 15 residues. Germline values: CDR1 MNHNS, CDR2 SASEGT. The CDR3 DNA sequence: TGTGCCAGCAGTGGCCAGGGGGCGGGCAATCAGCCCCAGCATTTT. Translated, it gives CASSGQGAGNQPQHF.

The rearrangement uses TRBV20-1 and TRBJ2-1; maybe TRBD2 (6 bases). Per germline, CDR1 DFQATT and CDR2 SNEGSKA (reference sequence). The CDR3 covers 11 residues. Trimming took off 1 base at V and 10 bases at J, with 8 bases between the two ends. Here the CDR3 reads CSARVSGEQFF. DNA for the CDR3: TGCAGTGCTAGAGTTAGCGGAGAGCAGTTCTTC.

The table lists this clonotype with many counts. The gene calls are TRBV10-3 and TRBJ1-1, with D perhaps TRBD1 (5 bases). This CDR3 region has 13 residues. Germline values: CDR1 ENHRY, CDR2 SYGVKD. V was shortened by 6 bases and J by 2 bases, with 10 bases between the two germline ends. Here the CDR3 DNA reads TGTGCCATCAGGGACCAGGGAAACACTGAAGCTTTCTTT. This gives the protein CAIRDQGNTEAFF.

This clonotype was seen at least ten times. This sequence joins TRBV16 and TRBJ2-1; 11 bases fit TRBD2. Germline lookup yields CDR1 KGHSY and CDR2 FQNENV. CDR3 length: 15 residues. Trimming removed 1 base from V and 8 bases from J; junction bases left unmatched: 4. CDR3: CASSQLTSGSYEQFF. CDR3 DNA sequence: TGTGCCAGCAGCCAATTAACTAGCGGGAGTTATGAGCAGTTCTTC. The whole variable domain, remainder taken from reference TRBV16 and TRBJ2-1, is GEEVAQTPKHLVRGEGQKAKLYCAPIKGHSYVFWYQQVLKNEFKFLISFQNENVFDETGMPKERFSAKCLPNSPCSLEIQATKLEDSAVYFCASSQLTSGSYEQFFGPGTRLTVL.

This clonotype was observed at least ten times. The chain recombines TRBV24-1 with TRBJ2-1, with unresolved D. Germline loops: CDR1 KGHDR, CDR2 SFDVKD. V lost 9 bases, J lost 6 bases, and 23 bases lay in between. This CDR3 is built from 16 residues. The CDR3 nucleotides read TGTGCCACCTCCGTTGGTGGCGGAATAAGAACCAATGAGCAGTTCTTC. Amino acids: CATSVGGGIRTNEQFF.

In this sample, this clonotype turned up many times. The chain has TRBV7-9 and TRBJ2-7; a possible D gene is TRBD1 (6 bases). The CDR3 runs to 14 residues. Trimming took off 5 bases at V and 4 bases at J, with 15 bases between the two ends. Germline CDR1 SEHNR, CDR2 FQNEAQ (reference sequence). For the CDR3, the DNA is TGTGCCAGCAGCGAAACAGGGAGACGATACGAGCAGTACTTC. Amino acid sequence: CASSETGRRYEQYF.

At least ten counts were recorded for this clonotype. The V and J genes are TRBV12-3 or TRBV12-4 and TRBJ2-5, with D perhaps assigned TRBD1 or TRBD2 (6 bases each). CDR3 length: 15 amino acids. Deletions cut 4 bases from V and 4 bases from J, with 16 bases between. The CDR3 loop reads CASSYAGHRGETQYF. The CDR3 DNA reads TGTGCCAGCAGTTATGCGGGACACCGTGGAGAGACCCAGTACTTC.

This clonotype was detected many times. The gene calls are TRBV5-1 and TRBJ1-5; D gene ambiguous. The CDR3 is made up of 14 amino acids. Germline V gives CDR1 SGHRS, CDR2 YFSETQ. V was clipped by 2 bases and J by 6 bases, with 12 bases between them. This CDR3 reads CASSFDGGGQPQHF. The CDR3 DNA sequence: TGCGCCAGCAGCTTCGATGGCGGTGGTCAGCCCCAGCATTTT.

V usage is TRBV18 and J usage is TRBJ2-2; no reliable D call. Trimming removed 0 bases at V and 7 bases at J, with 12 bases between. Per the germline V gene, CDR1 is KGHSH and CDR2 is LQKENI. This CDR3 has 15 residues. CDR3 bases: TGTGCCAGCTCACCACCGTCTCGGGTCGGCGGGGAGCTGTTTTTT. It encodes CASSPPSRVGGELFF.

There are many counts of this clonotype. The V and J genes are TRBV18 and TRBJ2-3; 7 bases match TRBD1. V lost 0 bases and J lost 3; bases outside the gene matches: 3. The CDR3 sequence is 15 residues long. Germline CDR1 KGHSH, CDR2 LQKENI. CDR3 bases: TGTGCCAGCTCACCACCGGGACAGCCTACAGATACGCAGTATTTT. It translates to CASSPPGQPTDTQYF. Using reference TRBV18 and TRBJ2-3 for the parts outside the CDR3, the full variable domain is NAGVMQNPRHLVRRRGQEARLRCSPMKGHSHVYWYRQLPEEGLKFMVYLQKENIIDESGMPKERFSAEFPKEGPSILRIQQVVRGDSAAYFCASSPPGQPTDTQYFGPGTRLTVL.

This clonotype came up many times. V is TRBV20-1 and J is TRBJ1-2; D uncertain. Per germline, CDR1 DFQATT and CDR2 SNEGSKA (reference sequence). Between the trimmed V and J ends, which lost 0 bases and 2 bases, there was a span of 13 bases. The CDR3 consists of 15 residues. The CDR3 is CSAREAADPNYGYTF. The CDR3 DNA reads TGCAGTGCTAGAGAGGCCGCTGATCCCAACTATGGCTACACCTTC.

This clonotype was seen at least ten times. This chain links TRBV14 with TRBJ2-1; weak D call: TRBD2 (6 bases). CDR1 is SGHDN, CDR2 FVKESK, per germline. The V end lost 1 base, the J end lost 4 bases, and 11 bases lay between the germline ends. The CDR3 has 15 amino acids. As DNA, the CDR3 is TGTGCCAGCAGCCAAGTGCGCGGGACGTACAATGAGCAGTTCTTC. The encoded protein is CASSQVRGTYNEQFF.

This clonotype was recorded many times. The V gene is TRBV12-3 or TRBV12-4, the J gene TRBJ1-1; no clear D. CDR3 length: 19 residues. Trimming left V 3 bases short and J 0 bases short, with 23 bases between. The CDR3 is CASSFRSGRAETMNTEAFF. As DNA, the CDR3 is TGTGCCAGCAGTTTCCGCTCGGGTCGGGCAGAAACGATGAACACTGAAGCTTTCTTT.

The chain employs TRBV20-1 and TRBJ1-6; D is unresolved. The CDR3 spans 17 residues. Germline V gene sequence: CDR1 DFQATT, CDR2 SNEGSKA (reference sequence). V gave up 0 bases and J gave up 6 bases, with 18 bases separating them. The CDR3 sequence: CSAREERGRTLNSPLHF. DNA for the CDR3: TGCAGTGCTAGAGAAGAACGTGGGAGGACCCTTAATTCACCCCTCCACTTT.

At least ten counts were recorded for this clonotype. The rearrangement joins TRBV6-6 to TRBJ2-1; D might be TRBD2 (5 bases). V was clipped by 2 bases and J by 7 bases, with 18 bases between them. The length of the CDR3 is 16 residues. CDR1 and CDR2 (germline): MNHNY, SVGAGI (reference sequence). The chain's CDR3 is CASSYGTGNRRNEQFF. As DNA, the CDR3 is TGTGCCAGCAGTTACGGCACCGGGAATAGGAGAAATGAGCAGTTCTTC.

This clonotype appeared many times. V gene TRBV7-2 combines with J gene TRBJ2-1; 10 nucleotides match TRBD2. The CDR3 totals 12 residues. CDR1 is SGHTA, CDR2 FQGNSA, per germline. Germline trimming cut 3 bases from V and 16 bases from J; bases unmatched to any gene: 6. In nucleotides, the CDR3 is TGTGCCAGCAGCTTCGGTCTAGCGGGAGAATTCTTC. Protein sequence: CASSFGLAGEFF.

This clonotype was counted many times. The CDR3 sequence: CSARDLRRAGGRYNEQFF. The DNA of the CDR3 is TGCAGTGCTAGAGATCTGAGGCGAGCGGGAGGGCGCTACAATGAGCAGTTCTTC. This chain links TRBV20-1 with TRBJ2-1; 10 nucleotides line up with TRBD2. The CDR3 totals 18 residues. V lost 0 bases and J lost 3; bases outside the gene matches: 11. Germline CDR1 is DFQATT and CDR2 is SNEGSKA (reference sequence).

The gene calls are TRBV27 and TRBJ1-3; the D gene is possibly TRBD1 (5 bases). The CDR3 loop spans 18 amino acids. CDR1 and CDR2 from the germline V gene are MNHEY and SMNVEV (reference sequence). Deletions cut 4 bases from V and 1 base from J, with 20 bases between. The chain's CDR3 is CASSSLTDLSPSGNTIYF. The DNA of the CDR3 is TGTGCCAGCAGTTCCCTGACAGACCTCTCCCCTTCTGGAAACACCATATATTTT.

This clonotype appeared many times. The CDR3 DNA sequence: TGTGCCAGCAGTGGGAGCGGACAGGGTGGGGACGAGCAGTACGTC. This gives the protein CASSGSGQGGDEQYV. The chain employs TRBV2 and TRBJ2-7; 8 bases are shared with TRBD1. This CDR3 has 15 residues. Losses at the gene ends were 4 bases for V and 5 bases for J; bases not matched to a gene: 10. Germline V gives CDR1 SNHLY, CDR2 FYNNEI.

V usage is TRBV15 and J usage is TRBJ2-1; 7 bases are a match to TRBD1. Germline values: CDR1 LNHNV, CDR2 YYDKDF (reference sequence). J was trimmed by 3 bases and V by 3 bases; bases with no gene match: 5. The CDR3 has 15 amino acids. DNA of the CDR3: TGTGCCACCAGCAGGCAGGGACAGAGCTACAATGAGCAGTTCTTC. The encoded protein is CATSRQGQSYNEQFF.

Ten or more counts support this clonotype. The chain carries TRBV20-1 and TRBJ2-1; TRBD2 matches 15 bases. Germline-derived CDR1 and CDR2 are DFQATT and SNEGSKA (reference sequence). The trim removed 3 bases at V and 13 bases at J, leaving 10 bases unmatched. This CDR3 is 15 amino acids long. The CDR3 sequence: CSASRTSGRALEQFF. The DNA for the CDR3 is TGCAGTGCTAGTCGGACTAGCGGGAGGGCCCTTGAACAGTTCTTC.

This clonotype was recorded many times. The V and J genes are TRBV4-2 and TRBJ2-2; 13 nucleotides match TRBD2. CDR1 and CDR2 from the germline V gene are LGHNA and YNFKEQ. The V gene end was trimmed by 4 bases and the J gene end by 0 bases; junction bases not matched to a gene: 11. This CDR3 has 20 amino acids. DNA for the CDR3: TGTGCCAGCAGCCGAGCGGGACTAGCGGGATTCCCACCGAACACCGGGGAGCTGTTTTTT. Translating it yields CASSRAGLAGFPPNTGELFF.

The V gene is TRBV28, the J gene TRBJ2-3; unclear D gene. CDR1 MDHEN and CDR2 SYDVKM come from the germline V gene. The CDR3 length is 13 residues. The V end was cut by 3 bases, the J end by 2 bases, with 6 bases between. The CDR3 reads CASSLGYTDTQYF. CDR3 nucleotide sequence: TGTGCCAGCAGTTTGGGATACACAGATACGCAGTATTTT.

This clonotype was recorded at least ten times. V is TRBV5-1 and J is TRBJ2-5; D is ambiguous. The CDR3 is 14 residues long. Germline loops: CDR1 SGHRS, CDR2 YFSETQ. Trimming stripped 0 bases from V and 1 base from J, with 7 bases between. The CDR3 nucleotides read TGCGCCAGCAGCTTGGAACTTCTCCAAGAGACCCAGTACTTC. This encodes CASSLELLQETQYF.

This clonotype was detected ten times or more. The genes are TRBV4-3 and TRBJ2-3; D may be TRBD2 (6 bases). From germline, CDR1 is LGHNA and CDR2 YSLEER. Trimming shortened V by 4 bases and J by 2 bases, and 13 bases separated the two germline ends. This CDR3 spans 15 amino acids. This CDR3 is CASSRGDFLTDTQYF. In DNA, the CDR3 is TGCGCCAGCAGCCGAGGGGACTTTCTCACAGATACGCAGTATTTT.

The chain carries TRBV20-1 and TRBJ2-1, with 11 bases matching TRBD2. There are 14 residues in the CDR3. Per the germline V gene, CDR1 is DFQATT and CDR2 is SNEGSKA (reference sequence). With 6 bases clipped from V and 8 bases from J, the junction kept 9 bases outside the gene matches. Written as DNA, the CDR3 is TGCAGTGCCGTAGCGGGAGGGCCTAAGGATGAGCAGTTCTTC. Translation gives CSAVAGGPKDEQFF.

The chain joins TRBV20-1 to TRBJ2-3; TRBD2 matches 10 bases. This CDR3 is built from 15 residues. Germline lookup yields CDR1 DFQATT and CDR2 SNEGSKA (reference sequence). J was trimmed by 4 bases and V by 2 bases; bases with no gene match: 6. CDR3 sequence reads: CSARLAGARADTQYF. The CDR3 DNA is TGCAGTGCTAGACTAGCGGGGGCTCGCGCAGATACGCAGTATTTT.

This clonotype was seen many times. The V gene is TRBV2, the J gene TRBJ2-2; no reliable D call. The CDR3 extends over 14 amino acids. The germline gives CDR1 SNHLY, CDR2 FYNNEI. V was cut by 6 bases and J by 4 bases, with 12 bases left in between. CDR3 DNA sequence: TGTGCCAGCAGACCGCCCAAGGCCACCGGGGAGCTGTTTTTT. This encodes CASRPPKATGELFF.

The genes are TRBV6-5 and TRBJ2-1, with D perhaps being TRBD1 or TRBD2 (5 bases each). Per the germline V gene, CDR1 is MNHEY and CDR2 is SVGAGI. The V gene lost 5 bases and the J gene lost 9 bases, with 11 bases spanning the gap. CDR3 length equals 12 residues. The DNA for the CDR3 is TGTGCCAGCAGTCACGGGACGCTTGAGCAGTTCTTC. It is translated as CASSHGTLEQFF.

This clonotype was counted many times. The chain employs TRBV9 and TRBJ2-2; TRBD2 aligns across 7 bases. Losses at the gene ends were 2 bases for V and 5 bases for J; bases not matched to a gene: 12. Per the germline V gene, CDR1 is SGDLS and CDR2 is YYNGEE. The CDR3 covers 17 residues. CDR3 sequence reads: CASSVLAGSFSTGELFF. CDR3 coding DNA: TGTGCCAGCAGCGTTTTAGCGGGTAGCTTTTCGACCGGGGAGCTGTTTTTT.